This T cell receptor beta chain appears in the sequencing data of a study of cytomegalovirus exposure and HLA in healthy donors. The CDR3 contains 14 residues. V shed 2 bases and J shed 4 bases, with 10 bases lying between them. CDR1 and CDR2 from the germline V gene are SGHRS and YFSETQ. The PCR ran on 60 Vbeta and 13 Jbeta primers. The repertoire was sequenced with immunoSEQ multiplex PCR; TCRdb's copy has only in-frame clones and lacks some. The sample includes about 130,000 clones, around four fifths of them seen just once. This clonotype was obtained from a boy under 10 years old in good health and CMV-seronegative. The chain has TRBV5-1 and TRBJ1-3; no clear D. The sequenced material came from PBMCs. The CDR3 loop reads CASSLQSSGNTIYF. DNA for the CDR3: TGCGCCAGCAGCTTACAATCTTCGGGAAACACCATATATTTT.